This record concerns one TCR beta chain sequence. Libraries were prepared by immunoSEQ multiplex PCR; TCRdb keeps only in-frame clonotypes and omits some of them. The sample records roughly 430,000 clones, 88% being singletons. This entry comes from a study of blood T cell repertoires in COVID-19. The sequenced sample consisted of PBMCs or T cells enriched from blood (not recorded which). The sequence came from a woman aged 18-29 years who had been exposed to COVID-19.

The CDR3 spells CASSLGAGGRETQYF. The CDR3 nucleotides are TGTGCCAGCAGCTTGGGGGCAGGGGGTAGAGAGACCCAGTACTTC. V gene TRBV5-4 combines with J gene TRBJ2-5; 7 bases line up with TRBD1. Trimming took 0 bases from V and 4 from J; bases not matched to a gene: 6. This CDR3 is 15 amino acids long. From germline, CDR1 is SGHNT and CDR2 YYREEE (reference sequence).